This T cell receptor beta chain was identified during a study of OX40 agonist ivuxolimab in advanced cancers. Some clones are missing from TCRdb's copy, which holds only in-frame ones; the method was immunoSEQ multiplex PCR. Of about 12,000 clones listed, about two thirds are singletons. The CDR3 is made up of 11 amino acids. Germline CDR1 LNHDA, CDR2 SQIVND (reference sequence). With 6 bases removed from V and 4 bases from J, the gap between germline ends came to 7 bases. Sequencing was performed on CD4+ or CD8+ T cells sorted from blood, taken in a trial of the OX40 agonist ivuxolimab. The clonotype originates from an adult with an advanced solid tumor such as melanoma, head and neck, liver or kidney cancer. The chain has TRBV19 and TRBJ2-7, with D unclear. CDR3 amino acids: CASRGLYEQYF. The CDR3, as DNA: TGTGCCAGTAGGGGGTTGTACGAGCAGTACTTC.